This TCR beta chain is from a study of CD8 T cells in Susac syndrome. About the study: At blood draw, Susac syndrome patients were therapy-naive, on corticosteroids, or on intravenous immunoglobulin alone.

From germline, CDR1 is LGHDT and CDR2 YNNKEL (reference sequence). This CDR3 comprises 16 residues. Trimming cost V 0 bases and J 0 bases, with 11 bases left between them. Random-hexamer reverse transcription was applied to about 0.5 to 1 ug RNA. TCRdb reprocessed the immunoSEQ multiplex PCR reads with MiXCR, giving one entry per CDR3 protein. The table has some 190,000 distinct CDR3 sequences, about 94% seen once. Sequenced input: CD4+ T cells from PBMCs. The sequence was collected from a human donor with Susac syndrome. This rearrangement joins TRBV3-1 to TRBJ1-1; a weak D match, TRBD1 (6 bases). The CDR3 coding sequence is TGTGCCAGCAGCCAAGACGCCAGGGGAATGAACACTGAAGCTTTCTTT. The encoded protein is CASSQDARGMNTEAFF.